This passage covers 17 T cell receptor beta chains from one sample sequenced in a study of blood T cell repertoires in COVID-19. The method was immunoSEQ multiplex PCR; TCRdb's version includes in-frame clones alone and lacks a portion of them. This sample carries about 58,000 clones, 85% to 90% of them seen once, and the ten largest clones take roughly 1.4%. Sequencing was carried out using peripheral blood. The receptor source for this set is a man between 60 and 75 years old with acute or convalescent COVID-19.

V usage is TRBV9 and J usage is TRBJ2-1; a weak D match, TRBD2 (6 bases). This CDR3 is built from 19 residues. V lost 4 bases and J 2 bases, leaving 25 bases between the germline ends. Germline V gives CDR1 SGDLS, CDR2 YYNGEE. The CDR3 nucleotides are TGTGCCAGCAGCTTTACCACCCCTCCGGGGAGGCCGACCTACAATGAGCAGTTCTTC. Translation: CASSFTTPPGRPTYNEQFF.

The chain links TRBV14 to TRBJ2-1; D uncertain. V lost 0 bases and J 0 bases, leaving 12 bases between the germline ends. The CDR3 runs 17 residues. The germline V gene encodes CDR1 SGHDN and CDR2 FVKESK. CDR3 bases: TGTGCCAGCAGCCAAGAAATTGGCAGAAGCTCCTACAATGAGCAGTTCTTC. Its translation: CASSQEIGRSSYNEQFF.

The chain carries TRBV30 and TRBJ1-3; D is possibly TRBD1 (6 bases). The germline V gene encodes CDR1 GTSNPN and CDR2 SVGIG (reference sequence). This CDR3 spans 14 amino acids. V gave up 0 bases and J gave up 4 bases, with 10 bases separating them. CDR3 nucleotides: TGTGCCTGGAGTGTGGGACAACTAGGAAACACCATATATTTT. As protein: CAWSVGQLGNTIYF.

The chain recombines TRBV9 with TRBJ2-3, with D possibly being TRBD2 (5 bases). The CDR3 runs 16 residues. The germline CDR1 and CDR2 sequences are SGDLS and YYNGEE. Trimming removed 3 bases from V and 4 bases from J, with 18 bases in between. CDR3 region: CASSGSLRGKADTQYF. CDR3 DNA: TGTGCCAGCAGCGGTAGTTTGAGAGGGAAGGCAGATACGCAGTATTTT.

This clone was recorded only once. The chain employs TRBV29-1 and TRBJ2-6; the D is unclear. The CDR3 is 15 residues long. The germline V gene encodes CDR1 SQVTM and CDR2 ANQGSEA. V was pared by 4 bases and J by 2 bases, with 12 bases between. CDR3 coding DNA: TGCAGCGTTGTGTCTGGCACAGCTGGGGCCAACGTCCTGACTTTC. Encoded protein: CSVVSGTAGANVLTF.

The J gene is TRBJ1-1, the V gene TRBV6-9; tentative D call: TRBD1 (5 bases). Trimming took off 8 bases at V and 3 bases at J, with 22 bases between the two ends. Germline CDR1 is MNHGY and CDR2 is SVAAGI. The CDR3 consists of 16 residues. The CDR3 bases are TGTGCCAGCTCCCGGGGGTCAGGCGTAGGGGACACTGAAGCTTTCTTT. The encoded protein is CASSRGSGVGDTEAFF.

CDR3 sequence (DNA): TGTGCCAGCAGCTTAGTTAAGAACACCGGGGAGCTGTTTTTT. Its translation: CASSLVKNTGELFF. The V call is TRBV7-2, the J call TRBJ2-2; no definite D call. CDR1 is SGHTA, CDR2 FQGNSA, per germline. The CDR3 is 14 residues long. The V end lost 1 base, the J end lost 1 base, and 4 bases lay between the germline ends.

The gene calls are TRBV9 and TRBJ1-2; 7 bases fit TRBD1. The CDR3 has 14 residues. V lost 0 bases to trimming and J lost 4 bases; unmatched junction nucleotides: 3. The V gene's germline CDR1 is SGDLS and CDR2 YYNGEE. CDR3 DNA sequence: TGTGCCAGCAGCGTAGATGACAGGGCCTATGGCTACACCTTC. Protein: CASSVDDRAYGYTF. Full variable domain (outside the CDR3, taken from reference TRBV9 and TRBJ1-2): DSGVTQTPKHLITATGQRVTLRCSPRSGDLSVYWYQQSLDQGLQFLIQYYNGEERAKGNILERFSAQQFPDLHSELNLSSLELGDSALYFCASSVDDRAYGYTFGSGTRLTVV.

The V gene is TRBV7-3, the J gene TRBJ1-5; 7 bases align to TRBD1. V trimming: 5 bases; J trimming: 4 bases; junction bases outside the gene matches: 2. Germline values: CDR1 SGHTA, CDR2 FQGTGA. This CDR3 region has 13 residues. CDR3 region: CASSPGGNQPQHF. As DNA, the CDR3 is TGTGCCAGCAGCCCAGGGGGGAATCAGCCCCAGCATTTT.

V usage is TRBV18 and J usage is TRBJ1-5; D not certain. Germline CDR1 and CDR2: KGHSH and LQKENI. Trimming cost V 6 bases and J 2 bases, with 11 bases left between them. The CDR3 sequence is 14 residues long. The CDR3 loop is CASSTSEGNQPQHF. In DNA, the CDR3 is TGTGCCAGCTCCACCAGTGAGGGCAATCAGCCCCAGCATTTT.

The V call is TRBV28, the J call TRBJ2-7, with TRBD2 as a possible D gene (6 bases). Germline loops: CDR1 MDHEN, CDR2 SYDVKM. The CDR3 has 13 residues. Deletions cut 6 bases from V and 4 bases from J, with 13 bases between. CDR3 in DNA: TGTGCCAGCAGGACGGGAGTAGGGTACGAGCAGTACTTC. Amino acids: CASRTGVGYEQYF.

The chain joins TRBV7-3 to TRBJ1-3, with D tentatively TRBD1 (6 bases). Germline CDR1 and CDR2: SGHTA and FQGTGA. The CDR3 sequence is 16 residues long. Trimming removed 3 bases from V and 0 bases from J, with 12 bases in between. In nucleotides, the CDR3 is TGTGCCAGCAGCTTGGGGGCCATGAACTCTGGAAACACCATATATTTT. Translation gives CASSLGAMNSGNTIYF.

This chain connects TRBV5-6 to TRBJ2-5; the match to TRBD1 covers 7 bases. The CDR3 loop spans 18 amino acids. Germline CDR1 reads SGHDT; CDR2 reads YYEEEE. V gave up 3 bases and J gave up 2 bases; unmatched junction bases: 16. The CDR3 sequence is CASSSELLTGQIQETQYF. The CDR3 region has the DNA TGTGCCAGCAGCTCGGAACTACTGACGGGACAGATACAAGAGACCCAGTACTTC.

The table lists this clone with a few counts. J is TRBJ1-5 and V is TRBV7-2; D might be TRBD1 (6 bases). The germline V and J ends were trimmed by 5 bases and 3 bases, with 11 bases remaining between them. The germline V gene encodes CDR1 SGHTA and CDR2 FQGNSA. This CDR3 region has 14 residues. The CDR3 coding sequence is TGTGCCAGCAGCCTGGACAGCCCCAATCAGCCCCAGCATTTT. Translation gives CASSLDSPNQPQHF.

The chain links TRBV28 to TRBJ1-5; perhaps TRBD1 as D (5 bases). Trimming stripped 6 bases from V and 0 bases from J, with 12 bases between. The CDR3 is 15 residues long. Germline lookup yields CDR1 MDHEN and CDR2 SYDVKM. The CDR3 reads CASRVPGNSNQPQHF. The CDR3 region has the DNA TGTGCCAGCAGGGTCCCAGGGAATAGCAATCAGCCCCAGCATTTT.

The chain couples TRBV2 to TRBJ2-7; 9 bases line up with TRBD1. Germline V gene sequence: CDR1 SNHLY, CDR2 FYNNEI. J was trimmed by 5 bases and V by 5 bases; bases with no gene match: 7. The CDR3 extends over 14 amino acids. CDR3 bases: TGTGCCAGCAGTATACAGGGGGCAATCCACGAGCAGTACTTC. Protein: CASSIQGAIHEQYF.

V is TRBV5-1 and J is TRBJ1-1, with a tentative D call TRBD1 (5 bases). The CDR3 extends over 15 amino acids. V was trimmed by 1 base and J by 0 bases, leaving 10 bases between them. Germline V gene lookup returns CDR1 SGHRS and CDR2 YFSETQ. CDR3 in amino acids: CASSLTQTVNTEAFF. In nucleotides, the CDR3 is TGCGCCAGCAGCTTGACTCAGACAGTGAACACTGAAGCTTTCTTT. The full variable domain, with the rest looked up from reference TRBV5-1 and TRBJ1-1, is KAGVTQTPRYLIKTRGQQVTLSCSPISGHRSVSWYQQTPGQGLQFLFEYFSETQRNKGNFPGRFSGRQFSNSRSEMNVSTLELGDSALYLCASSLTQTVNTEAFFGQGTRLTVV.